This TCR beta chain derives from a study of blood T cell repertoires in COVID-19. Study in general: Some COVID-19 samples were acute and others convalescent; all came from the United States, Italy and Spain.

The V gene's germline CDR1 is MNHEY and CDR2 SVGAGI. The CDR3 runs 14 residues. Unmatched junction bases numbered 6, after V lost 5 bases and J lost 4 bases. Cohort allocation depended upon clinical history that participants reported. Measured with immunoSEQ multiplex PCR; TCRdb has only the in-frame clones, and not every one. The sample yields hundreds of thousands of clones, around 89% seen once. The sample consisted of PBMCs or T cells enriched from blood (not recorded which). V gene TRBV6-5 combines with J gene TRBJ1-1; TRBD1 aligns across 8 bases. The sequence came from a woman in her sixties in a cohort exposed to, infected with or recovered from COVID-19 (not recorded which). CDR3 DNA: TGTGCCAGCAGTCCGGACAGGGTCATCACTGAAGCTTTCTTT. It translates to CASSPDRVITEAFF.